What follows are 19 T cell receptor beta chains derived from one specimen sequenced in a study of cytomegalovirus exposure and HLA in healthy donors. Only in-frame clones appear in the TCRdb table, and some are missing; sequencing was by immunoSEQ multiplex PCR. The sample includes over 150,000 clones, around 82% of them seen just once. Sequenced input: PBMCs. These receptors were taken from a woman between 18 and 29 years old in good health and CMV-seropositive.

V and J are TRBV6-1 and TRBJ1-4, with 10 bases fitting TRBD1. Germline assignment: CDR1 MNHNS and CDR2 SASEGT. This CDR3 has 15 residues. The V and J ends lost 5 bases and 8 bases, in that order; junction bases with no gene match: 8. The chain's CDR3 is CASSLIRDRGEKLFF. For the CDR3, the DNA is TGTGCCAGCAGTCTGATAAGGGACAGGGGAGAAAAACTGTTTTTT.

The chain is built from TRBV7-2 and TRBJ2-3; D gene ambiguous. Trimming took 4 bases from V and 0 from J, leaving 11 bases between them. The CDR3 has 15 residues. Germline CDR1 and CDR2: SGHTA and FQGNSA. The CDR3 here is CASSSWATSTDTQYF. The CDR3 bases are TGTGCCAGCAGCTCCTGGGCTACTAGCACAGATACGCAGTATTTT.

The CDR3 DNA is TGTGCCAGCAGCCCAGGGACAATGAACTACGAGCAGTACTTC. Protein product: CASSPGTMNYEQYF. The chain recombines TRBV9 with TRBJ2-7, with D possibly being TRBD1 (6 bases). This CDR3 spans 14 amino acids. The germline V and J ends were trimmed by 4 bases and 3 bases, with 14 bases remaining between them. CDR1 is SGDLS and CDR2 is YYNGEE in the germline V gene.

This clone occurred once. J is TRBJ1-1 and V is TRBV2, with TRBD1 as a possible D gene (6 bases). Between the trimmed V and J ends, which lost 0 bases and 4 bases, there was a span of 15 bases. CDR3 length: 16 amino acids. Germline V gene sequence: CDR1 SNHLY, CDR2 FYNNEI. CDR3: CASSEAMFVTGTEAFF. The CDR3 DNA is TGTGCCAGCAGTGAAGCTATGTTTGTGACAGGCACTGAAGCTTTCTTT.

The CDR3 reads CASSDLRGAPQETQYF. CDR3 DNA: TGTGCCAGCAGTGACTTGCGGGGGGCCCCCCAAGAGACCCAGTACTTC. The chain uses TRBV6-4 and TRBJ2-5; 8 bases are a match to TRBD2. Looked up from germline, CDR1 is MRHNA and CDR2 is SNTAGT. CDR3 size: 16 residues. After removal of 1 base from V and 1 base from J, the junction contained 5 bases not matched to a gene.

The chain joins TRBV7-9 to TRBJ2-7, with TRBD1 matching 10 bases. V lost 6 bases, J lost 3 bases, and 5 bases stayed unmatched. Germline lookup yields CDR1 SEHNR and CDR2 FQNEAQ (reference sequence). The CDR3 runs 14 residues. The CDR3: CASRTGGVIYEQYF. The CDR3 DNA follows: TGTGCCAGCAGGACAGGGGGCGTCATCTACGAGCAGTACTTC.

This chain connects TRBV5-1 to TRBJ1-1; 10 bases fit TRBD1. The CDR3 has 15 residues. J was trimmed by 1 base and V by 4 bases; bases with no gene match: 4. Per the germline V gene, CDR1 is SGHRS and CDR2 is YFSETQ. The CDR3 nucleotides are TGCGCCAGCAGCGACGGACAGGGGGGGAACACTGAAGCTTTCTTT. This codes for CASSDGQGGNTEAFF.

This clone has just one count. The V and J genes are TRBV10-1 and TRBJ1-5; 8 nucleotides agree with TRBD1. V trimming: 3 bases; J trimming: 9 bases; junction bases outside the gene matches: 19. The CDR3 runs to 18 residues. The germline CDR1 and CDR2 sequences are WNHNN and SYGVQD (reference sequence). The CDR3 nucleotides are TGCGCCAGCAGTGATCCCGACTGCCGGGACAGGTCCCCCTGGCCCCAGCATTTT. Translated: CASSDPDCRDRSPWPQHF.

This clone was seen more than once but under ten times. The J gene is TRBJ1-1, the V gene TRBV9, with 7 nucleotides matching TRBD1. Germline V gene sequence: CDR1 SGDLS, CDR2 YYNGEE. With V trimmed by 0 bases and J by 0 bases, 2 bases remained unmatched. The CDR3 loop spans 15 amino acids. CDR3 sequence reads: CASSVEGAMNTEAFF. The CDR3 region has the DNA TGTGCCAGCAGCGTAGAGGGGGCGATGAACACTGAAGCTTTCTTT.

The chain links TRBV5-1 to TRBJ2-2; 10 bases map to TRBD1. The CDR3 loop spans 15 amino acids. The trim removed 0 bases at V and 6 bases at J, leaving 2 bases unmatched. Germline V gene data show CDR1 as SGHRS and CDR2 as YFSETQ. The CDR3 nucleotides read TGCGCCAGCAGCTTGGAGGGACAGGGGTCCGGGGAGCTGTTTTTT. Translation gives CASSLEGQGSGELFF.

CDR3 in DNA: TGTGCCAGCTCCACGTCAGGGCCCACTGAAGCTTTCTTT. Its translation: CASSTSGPTEAFF. The chain is built from TRBV6-1 and TRBJ1-1; TRBD1 might be the D (5 bases). The germline V and J ends were trimmed by 8 bases and 4 bases, with 14 bases remaining between them. CDR3 size: 13 residues. Germline CDR1 and CDR2: MNHNS and SASEGT.

About this clone itself: This same CDR3 is encoded by further DNA sequences in the sample. This chain connects TRBV5-1 to TRBJ2-3; D is perhaps TRBD2 (5 bases). This CDR3 contains 15 residues. Germline CDR1 SGHRS, CDR2 YFSETQ. V gave up 1 base and J gave up 1 base, with 10 bases separating them. The CDR3 loop is CASSLRGLGTDTQYF. The CDR3 DNA follows: TGCGCCAGCAGCTTGCGTGGACTGGGCACAGATACGCAGTATTTT.

V gene TRBV9 combines with J gene TRBJ1-6, with D perhaps TRBD1 (6 bases). CDR3 size: 16 residues. Trimming stripped 3 bases from V and 1 base from J, with 11 bases between. The germline CDR1 and CDR2 sequences are SGDLS and YYNGEE. CDR3 loop: CASSAEGGSYNSPLHF. For the CDR3, the DNA is TGTGCCAGCAGCGCTGAGGGGGGGTCCTATAATTCACCCCTCCACTTT.

The rearrangement links TRBV19 to TRBJ2-3, with D maybe TRBD2 (6 bases). Trimming pared 5 bases from V and 1 base from J, leaving 13 bases between. The CDR3 spans 15 residues. CDR1 is LNHDA and CDR2 is SQIVND in the germline V gene (reference sequence). For the CDR3, the DNA is TGTGCCAGTAGTTTGGGACTCGTAGGCACAGATACGCAGTATTTT. This encodes CASSLGLVGTDTQYF.

This rearrangement joins TRBV5-4 to TRBJ2-5; no clear D gene. This CDR3 has 12 residues. The germline gives CDR1 SGHNT, CDR2 YYREEE (reference sequence). The V gene lost 0 bases and the J gene lost 5 bases, with 5 bases spanning the gap. The CDR3 here is CASSLGEETQYF. CDR3 nucleotides: TGTGCCAGCAGCTTGGGAGAGGAGACCCAGTACTTC.

The chain couples TRBV2 to TRBJ1-4; 9 bases match TRBD1. Germline V CDR1 and CDR2: SNHLY, FYNNEI. The CDR3 is 15 residues long. The J segment lost 6 bases and the V segment lost 5 bases, leaving 7 bases of the junction unmatched. CDR3 sequence: CASSRTGTGYEKLFF. DNA for the CDR3: TGTGCCAGCAGTAGAACCGGGACAGGGTATGAAAAACTGTTTTTT.

V and J are TRBV6-5 and TRBJ2-5, with a possible D match to TRBD1 (6 bases). This CDR3 comprises 12 residues. Between the trimmed V and J ends, which lost 5 bases and 4 bases, there was a span of 8 bases. Germline assignment: CDR1 MNHEY and CDR2 SVGAGI. The CDR3 DNA follows: TGTGCCAGCAGTCTGGACAGAGAGACCCAGTACTTC. Residues: CASSLDRETQYF.

This clone was counted between two and nine times. The sample contains more than one DNA sequence encoding this CDR3. The chain employs TRBV5-6 and TRBJ2-7; a possible D gene is TRBD1 (5 bases). The V gene's germline CDR1 is SGHDT and CDR2 YYEEEE. V lost 0 bases and J lost 3, with 7 bases in between. There are 13 residues in the CDR3. CDR3 in amino acids: CASSLGQSYEQYF. CDR3 in DNA: TGTGCCAGCAGCTTGGGACAGAGCTACGAGCAGTACTTC.

The chain uses TRBV11-2 and TRBJ1-2, with TRBD1 matching 7 bases. The CDR3 is 12 amino acids. V gave up 4 bases and J gave up 7 bases; unmatched junction bases: 3. Germline V gene data show CDR1 as SGHAT and CDR2 as FQNNGV. The CDR3: CASSWQGGGYTF. CDR3 nucleotides: TGTGCCAGCAGCTGGCAGGGGGGTGGCTACACCTTC.